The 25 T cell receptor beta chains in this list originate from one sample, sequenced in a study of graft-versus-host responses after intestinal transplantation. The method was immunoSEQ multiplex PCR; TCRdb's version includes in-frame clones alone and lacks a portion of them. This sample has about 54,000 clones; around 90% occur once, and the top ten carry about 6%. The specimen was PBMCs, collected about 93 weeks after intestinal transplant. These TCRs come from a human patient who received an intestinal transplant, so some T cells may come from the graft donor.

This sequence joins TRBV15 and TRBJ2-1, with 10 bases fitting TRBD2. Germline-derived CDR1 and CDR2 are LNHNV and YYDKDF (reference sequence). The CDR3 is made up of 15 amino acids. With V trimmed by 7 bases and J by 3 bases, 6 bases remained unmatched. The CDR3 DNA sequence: TGTGCCACCAACCCGAGCGGGGGGGTCTACAATGAGCAGTTCTTC. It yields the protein CATNPSGGVYNEQFF.

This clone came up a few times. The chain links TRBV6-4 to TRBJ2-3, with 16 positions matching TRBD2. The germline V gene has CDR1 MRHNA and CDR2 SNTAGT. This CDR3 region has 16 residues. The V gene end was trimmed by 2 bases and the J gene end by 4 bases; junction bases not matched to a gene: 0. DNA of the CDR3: TGTGCCAGCAGTGACGGGACTAGCGGGGGGGCAGATACGCAGTATTTT. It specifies CASSDGTSGGADTQYF.

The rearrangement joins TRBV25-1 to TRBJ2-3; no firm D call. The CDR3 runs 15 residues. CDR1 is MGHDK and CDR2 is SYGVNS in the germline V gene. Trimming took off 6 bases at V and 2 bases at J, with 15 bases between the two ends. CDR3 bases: TGTGCCAGCAGGGAAAGCCGGTTGCCCACAGATACGCAGTATTTT. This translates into CASRESRLPTDTQYF.

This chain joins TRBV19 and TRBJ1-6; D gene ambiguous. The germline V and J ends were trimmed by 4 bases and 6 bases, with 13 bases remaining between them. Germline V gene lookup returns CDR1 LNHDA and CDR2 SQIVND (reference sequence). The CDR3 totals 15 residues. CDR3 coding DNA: TGTGCCAGTAGTAATCAGGTCCGAACTAATTCACCCCTCCACTTT. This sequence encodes CASSNQVRTNSPLHF.

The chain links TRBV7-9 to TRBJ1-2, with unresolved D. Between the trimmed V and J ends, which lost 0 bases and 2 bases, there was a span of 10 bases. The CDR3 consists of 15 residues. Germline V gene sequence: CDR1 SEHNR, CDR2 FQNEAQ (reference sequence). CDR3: CASSLAPTENYGYTF. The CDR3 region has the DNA TGTGCCAGCAGCTTAGCCCCCACAGAGAACTATGGCTACACCTTC.

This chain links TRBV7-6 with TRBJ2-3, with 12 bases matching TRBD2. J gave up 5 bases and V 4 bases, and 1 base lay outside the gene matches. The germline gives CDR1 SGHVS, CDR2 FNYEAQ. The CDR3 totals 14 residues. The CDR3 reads CASSSTSGGDTQYF. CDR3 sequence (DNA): TGTGCCAGCAGCTCGACTAGCGGGGGAGATACGCAGTATTTT.

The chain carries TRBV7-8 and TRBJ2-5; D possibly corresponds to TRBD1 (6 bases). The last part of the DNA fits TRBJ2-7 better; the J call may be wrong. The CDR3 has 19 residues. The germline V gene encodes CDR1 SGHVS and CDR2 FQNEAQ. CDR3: CASSQDNRRQAPFSYEQYF. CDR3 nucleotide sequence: TGTGCCAGCAGCCAGGACAATCGGAGACAGGCGCCTTTTTCCTACGAGCAGTACTTC.

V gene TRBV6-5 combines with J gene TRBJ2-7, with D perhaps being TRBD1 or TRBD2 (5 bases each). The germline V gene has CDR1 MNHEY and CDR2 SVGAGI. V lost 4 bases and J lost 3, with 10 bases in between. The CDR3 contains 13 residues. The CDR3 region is CASSSHGGYEQYF. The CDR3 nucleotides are TGTGCCAGCAGTTCCCATGGGGGCTACGAGCAGTACTTC.

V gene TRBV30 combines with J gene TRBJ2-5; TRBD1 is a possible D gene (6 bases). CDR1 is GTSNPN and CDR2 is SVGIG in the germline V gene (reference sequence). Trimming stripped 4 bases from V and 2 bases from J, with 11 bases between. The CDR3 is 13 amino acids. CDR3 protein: CAWKTGRQETQYF. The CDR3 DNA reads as TGTGCCTGGAAAACAGGGCGTCAAGAGACCCAGTACTTC.

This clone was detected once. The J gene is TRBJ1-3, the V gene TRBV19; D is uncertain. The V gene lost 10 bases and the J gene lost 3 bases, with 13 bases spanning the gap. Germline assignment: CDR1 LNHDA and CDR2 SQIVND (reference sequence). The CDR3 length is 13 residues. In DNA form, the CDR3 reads TGTGCCAATCAGGTGGACGGTGGAAACACCATATATTTT. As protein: CANQVDGGNTIYF.

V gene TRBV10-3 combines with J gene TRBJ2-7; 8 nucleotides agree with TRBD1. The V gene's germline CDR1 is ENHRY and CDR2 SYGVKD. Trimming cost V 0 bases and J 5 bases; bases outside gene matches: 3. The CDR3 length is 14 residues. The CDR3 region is CAISESTGVHEQYF. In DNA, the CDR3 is TGTGCCATCAGTGAGTCGACAGGGGTACACGAGCAGTACTTC.

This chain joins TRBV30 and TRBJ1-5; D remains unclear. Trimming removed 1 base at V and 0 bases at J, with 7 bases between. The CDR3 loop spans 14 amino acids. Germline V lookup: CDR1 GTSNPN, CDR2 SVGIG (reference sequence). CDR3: CAWSGEYSNQPQHF. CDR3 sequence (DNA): TGTGCCTGGAGTGGGGAATATAGCAATCAGCCCCAGCATTTT. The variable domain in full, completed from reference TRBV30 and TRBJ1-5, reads SQTIHQWPATLVQPVGSPLSLECTVEGTSNPNLYWYRQAAGRGLQLLFYSVGIGQISSEVPQNLSASRPQDRQFILSSKKLLLSDSGFYLCAWSGEYSNQPQHFGDGTRLSIL.

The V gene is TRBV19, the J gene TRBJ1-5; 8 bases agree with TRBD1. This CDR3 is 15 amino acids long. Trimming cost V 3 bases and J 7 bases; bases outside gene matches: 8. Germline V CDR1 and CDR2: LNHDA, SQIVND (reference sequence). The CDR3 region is CASSILQGATQPQHF. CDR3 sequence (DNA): TGTGCCAGTAGTATTCTGCAGGGGGCAACGCAGCCCCAGCATTTT.

The DNA for the CDR3 is TGTGCCAGCAGCTTAACCCTGCGGGGGGTCCATGAGCAGTTCTTC. Its protein is CASSLTLRGVHEQFF. The chain links TRBV7-8 to TRBJ2-1; 8 bases map to TRBD2. The CDR3 is 15 amino acids. CDR1 and CDR2 (germline): SGHVS, FQNEAQ. V was clipped by 2 bases and J by 8 bases; unmatched bases: 8.

The DNA for the CDR3 is TGTGCCAGCGGACGGTATAGCAATCAGCCCCAGCATTTT. Protein product: CASGRYSNQPQHF. The chain has TRBV6-5 and TRBJ1-5; no clear D. Looked up from germline, CDR1 is MNHEY and CDR2 is SVGAGI. Trimming left V 8 bases short and J 0 bases short, with 8 bases between. This CDR3 has 13 amino acids.

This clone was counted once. CDR3 amino acids: CATSRDLSTRSGANVLTF. CDR3 DNA sequence: TGTGCCACCAGCAGAGATTTAAGTACCCGCTCTGGGGCCAACGTCCTGACTTTC. The chain has TRBV15 and TRBJ2-6; D call uncertain. Germline V gene sequence: CDR1 LNHNV, CDR2 YYDKDF (reference sequence). The CDR3 has 18 residues. Deletions cut 0 bases from V and 0 bases from J, with 12 bases between.

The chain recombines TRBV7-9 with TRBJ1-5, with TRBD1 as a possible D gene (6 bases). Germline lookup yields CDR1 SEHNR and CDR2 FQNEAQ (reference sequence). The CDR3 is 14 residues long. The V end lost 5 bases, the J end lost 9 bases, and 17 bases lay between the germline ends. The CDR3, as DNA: TGTGCCAGCAGCCTTGATAACAGGGAGAGGCCCCAGCATTTT. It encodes CASSLDNRERPQHF.

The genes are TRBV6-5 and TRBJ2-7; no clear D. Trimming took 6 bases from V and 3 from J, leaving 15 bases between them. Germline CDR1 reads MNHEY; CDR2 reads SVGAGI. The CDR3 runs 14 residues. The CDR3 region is CASSPSADNYEQYF. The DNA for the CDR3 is TGTGCCAGCAGCCCCTCCGCGGATAACTACGAGCAGTACTTC.

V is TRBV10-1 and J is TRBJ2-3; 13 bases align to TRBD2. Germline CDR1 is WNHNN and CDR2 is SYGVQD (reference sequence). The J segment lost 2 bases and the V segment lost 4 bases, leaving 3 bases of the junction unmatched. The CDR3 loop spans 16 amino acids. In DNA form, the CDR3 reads TGCGCCAGCAGTGGGGGACTAGCGGGGTCCACAGATACGCAGTATTTT. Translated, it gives CASSGGLAGSTDTQYF.

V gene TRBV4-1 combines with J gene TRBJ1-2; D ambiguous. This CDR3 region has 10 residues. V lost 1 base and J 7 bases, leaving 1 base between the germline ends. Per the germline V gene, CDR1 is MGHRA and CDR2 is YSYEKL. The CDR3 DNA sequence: TGCGCCAGCAGCCAAGGTGGCTACACCTTC. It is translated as CASSQGGYTF.

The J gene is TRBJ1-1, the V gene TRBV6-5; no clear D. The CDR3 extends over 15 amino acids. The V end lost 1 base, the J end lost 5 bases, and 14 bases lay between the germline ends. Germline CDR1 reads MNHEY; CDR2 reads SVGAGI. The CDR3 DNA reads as TGTGCCAGCAGTTACTTGGAGGTAGCGGGTACTGAAGCTTTCTTT. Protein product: CASSYLEVAGTEAFF.

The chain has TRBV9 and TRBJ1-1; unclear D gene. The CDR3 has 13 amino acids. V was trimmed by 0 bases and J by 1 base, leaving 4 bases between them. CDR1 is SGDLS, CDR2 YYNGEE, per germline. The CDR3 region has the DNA TGTGCCAGCAGCGTAGGAAAGAACACTGAAGCTTTCTTT. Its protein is CASSVGKNTEAFF.

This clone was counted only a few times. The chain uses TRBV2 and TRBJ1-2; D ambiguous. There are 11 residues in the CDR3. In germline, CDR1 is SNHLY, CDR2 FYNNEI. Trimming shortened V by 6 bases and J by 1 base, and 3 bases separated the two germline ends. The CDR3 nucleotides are TGTGCCAGCAGCGATAACTATGGCTACACCTTC. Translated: CASSDNYGYTF.

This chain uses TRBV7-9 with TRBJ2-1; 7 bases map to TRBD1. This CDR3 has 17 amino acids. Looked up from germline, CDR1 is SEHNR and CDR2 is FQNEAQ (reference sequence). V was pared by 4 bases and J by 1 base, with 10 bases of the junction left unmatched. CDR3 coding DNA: TGTGCCAGCAGCTCGCCGGCACAGGGGAAGTCCTACAATGAGCAGTTCTTC. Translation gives CASSSPAQGKSYNEQFF.

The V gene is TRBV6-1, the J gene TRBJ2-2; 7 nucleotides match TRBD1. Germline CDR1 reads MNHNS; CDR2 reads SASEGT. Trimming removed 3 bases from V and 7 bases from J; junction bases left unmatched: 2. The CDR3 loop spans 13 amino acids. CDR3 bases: TGTGCCAGCAGTGAGACAGGGATCGGGGAGCTGTTTTTT. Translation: CASSETGIGELFF.